What follows describes a single TCR beta chain. The sample belongs to a study of control samples from healthy donors and cancer patients. The V gene's germline CDR1 is LNHDA and CDR2 SQIVND (reference sequence). V dropped 4 bases and J dropped 7 bases, with 17 bases sitting between them. The CDR3 has 15 amino acids. Assay used: immunoSEQ multiplex PCR; TCRdb lists only in-frame clones, some missing. The table lists about 120,000 clones, around 87% of them singletons. The sample comprised blood. V gene TRBV19 combines with J gene TRBJ2-1, with D tentatively TRBD1 or TRBD2 (7 bases each). The source is a man under 40 in good health. This chain's CDR3 is CASSKVAGGGNEQFF. In DNA, the CDR3 is TGTGCCAGTAGTAAGGTGGCAGGGGGAGGGAATGAGCAGTTCTTC.